Shown below are 15 T cell receptor beta chains from a single sample sequenced in a study of T cell changes during pregnancy in multiple sclerosis. Repertoires were generated with immunoSEQ multiplex PCR, while TCRdb's copy carries only in-frame clones and drops some. The table lists about 16,000 clones, around 95% of them singletons. The sequences come from peripheral blood, collected in the third trimester of pregnancy. These receptors were collected from a female donor with multiple sclerosis, enrolled in a pregnancy study.

The rearrangement uses TRBV28 and TRBJ1-1; TRBD1 might be the D (6 bases). Trimming cost V 6 bases and J 1 base, with 21 bases left between them. This CDR3 has 17 amino acids. Germline-derived CDR1 and CDR2 are MDHEN and SYDVKM. The CDR3 spells CASSPATGIRRNTEAFF. CDR3 DNA sequence: TGTGCCAGCAGCCCGGCCACAGGGATTCGGAGGAACACTGAAGCTTTCTTT.

This clone was recorded once. The chain carries TRBV5-1 and TRBJ2-5, with a possible D match to TRBD1 (6 bases). This CDR3 has 22 residues. Germline lookup yields CDR1 SGHRS and CDR2 YFSETQ. V lost 0 bases to trimming and J lost 1 base, with 31 bases between them. CDR3 DNA: TGCGCCAGCAGCTTGGGCGACAATGCAGGGGCTCTGCGGGTAGCTGTCCAAGAGACCCAGTACTTC. Its protein product is CASSLGDNAGALRVAVQETQYF.

The rearrangement uses TRBV7-9 and TRBJ2-2; D uncertain. Germline CDR1 is SEHNR and CDR2 is FQNEAQ (reference sequence). With 5 bases removed from V and 6 bases from J, the gap between germline ends came to 10 bases. The CDR3 spans 13 residues. The CDR3 loop is CASSPVPPGELFF. Written as DNA, the CDR3 is TGTGCCAGCAGCCCTGTCCCCCCCGGGGAGCTGTTTTTT.

The V and J genes are TRBV18 and TRBJ2-5; D is undetermined. The CDR3 loop spans 13 amino acids. Germline CDR1 reads KGHSH; CDR2 reads LQKENI. Trimming left V 3 bases short and J 7 bases short, with 12 bases between. CDR3 protein: CASSPGQVGTQYF. CDR3 nucleotides: TGTGCCAGCTCACCGGGTCAGGTTGGGACCCAGTACTTC.

V is TRBV6-1 and J is TRBJ1-1; TRBD1 is a possible D gene (5 bases). The V end lost 4 bases, the J end lost 1 base, and 13 bases lay between the germline ends. Germline CDR1 is MNHNS and CDR2 is SASEGT. CDR3 size: 15 residues. CDR3 bases: TGTGCCAGCAGTGGTTGGGGCGGCCCGAACACTGAAGCTTTCTTT. Amino acids: CASSGWGGPNTEAFF.

The chain joins TRBV30 to TRBJ1-1, with D unresolved. The CDR3 totals 11 residues. Trimming removed 2 bases at V and 8 bases at J, with 9 bases between. The germline V gene has CDR1 GTSNPN and CDR2 SVGIG (reference sequence). CDR3 sequence: CAWSSGPEAFF. Written as DNA, the CDR3 is TGTGCCTGGAGTTCTGGGCCAGAAGCTTTCTTT.

The chain employs TRBV28 and TRBJ1-4; 7 nucleotides agree with TRBD1. CDR1 is MDHEN, CDR2 SYDVKM, per germline. The CDR3 extends over 15 amino acids. V shed 7 bases and J 4 bases; nucleotides not matched to a gene: 9. CDR3 residues: CASMRVGGSNEKLFF. The DNA of the CDR3 is TGTGCCAGCATGCGAGTAGGGGGCAGTAATGAAAAACTGTTTTTT.

The V call is TRBV2, the J call TRBJ2-1; TRBD2 is a possible D gene (5 bases). Trimming cost V 7 bases and J 3 bases, with 10 bases left between them. From germline, CDR1 is SNHLY and CDR2 FYNNEI. The CDR3 sequence is 13 residues long. CDR3 DNA sequence: TGTGCCAGCACAAAAGCGGTCTACAATGAGCAGTTCTTC. Protein product: CASTKAVYNEQFF.

The chain has TRBV7-7 and TRBJ2-3; D is possibly TRBD2 (6 bases). V dropped 4 bases and J dropped 4 bases, with 12 bases sitting between them. The CDR3 consists of 14 residues. Germline V gene lookup returns CDR1 SSHAT and CDR2 FNYEAQ (reference sequence). The CDR3: CASSSGGIADTQYF. The DNA for the CDR3 is TGTGCCAGCAGCTCAGGAGGGATCGCAGATACGCAGTATTTT. Looking up the rest from reference TRBV7-7 and TRBJ2-3 gives the full variable domain: GAGVSQSPRYKVTKRGQDVTLRCDPISSHATLYWYQQALGQGPEFLTYFNYEAQPDKSGLPSDRFSAERPEGSISTLTIQRTEQRDSAMYRCASSSGGIADTQYFGPGTRLTVL.

This clone was observed once. The chain couples TRBV4-1 to TRBJ1-1; D is unclear. In germline, CDR1 is MGHRA, CDR2 YSYEKL. Trimming cost V 4 bases and J 2 bases, with 14 bases left between them. The CDR3 length is 15 residues. The CDR3 nucleotides read TGCGCCAGCAGCCGGGGAGGGAGTTTTAACACTGAAGCTTTCTTT. Translating gives CASSRGGSFNTEAFF.

CDR3 protein: CASSVILRDRRRWRSYEQYF. For the CDR3, the DNA is TGTGCCAGCAGCGTAATACTCCGGGACAGGAGGAGGTGGCGCTCCTACGAGCAGTACTTC. The V and J genes are TRBV9 and TRBJ2-7, with TRBD1 identical over 8 bases. The V segment lost 1 base and the J segment 0 bases; nucleotides outside the gene matches: 18. The CDR3 extends over 20 amino acids. Germline CDR1 and CDR2: SGDLS and YYNGEE. The full variable domain, in which reference TRBV9 and TRBJ2-7 provide the parts outside the CDR3, is DSGVTQTPKHLITATGQRVTLRCSPRSGDLSVYWYQQSLDQGLQFLIQYYNGEERAKGNILERFSAQQFPDLHSELNLSSLELGDSALYFCASSVILRDRRRWRSYEQYFGPGTRLTVT.

The CDR3 here is CASRLAGGNEQFF. The CDR3 nucleotides are TGTGCCAGCCGACTAGCGGGAGGTAATGAGCAGTTCTTC. The chain recombines TRBV2 with TRBJ2-1; TRBD2 matches at 13 bases. This CDR3 is built from 13 residues. Germline CDR1 is SNHLY and CDR2 is FYNNEI. With V trimmed by 8 bases and J by 7 bases, 2 bases remained unmatched.

The genes are TRBV6-6 and TRBJ1-3; 7 nucleotides match TRBD1. CDR3 length: 16 amino acids. Germline V gives CDR1 MNHNY, CDR2 SVGAGI (reference sequence). V lost 5 bases to trimming and J lost 4 bases; unmatched junction nucleotides: 11. The CDR3 sequence is CASSLAVGQSGNTIYF. Here the CDR3 DNA reads TGTGCCAGCAGTCTGGCAGTGGGACAGTCCGGAAACACCATATATTTT.

The rearrangement uses TRBV5-1 and TRBJ1-2; possible D gene TRBD1, 6 bases. Per germline, CDR1 SGHRS and CDR2 YFSETQ. The CDR3 spans 14 residues. V dropped 4 bases and J dropped 4 bases, with 14 bases sitting between them. The CDR3 region has the DNA TGCGCCAGCAGCGCGGACAGTTGGGGCTATGGCTACACCTTC. Amino acids: CASSADSWGYGYTF.

The chain carries TRBV7-9 and TRBJ2-7, with 8 bases that match TRBD1. The germline V gene has CDR1 SEHNR and CDR2 FQNEAQ (reference sequence). V was clipped by 4 bases and J by 1 base; unmatched bases: 9. This CDR3 has 16 amino acids. CDR3 DNA sequence: TGTGCCAGCAGCTCCCCCTGGACAGGGACGTCCTACGAGCAGTACTTC. It specifies CASSSPWTGTSYEQYF.